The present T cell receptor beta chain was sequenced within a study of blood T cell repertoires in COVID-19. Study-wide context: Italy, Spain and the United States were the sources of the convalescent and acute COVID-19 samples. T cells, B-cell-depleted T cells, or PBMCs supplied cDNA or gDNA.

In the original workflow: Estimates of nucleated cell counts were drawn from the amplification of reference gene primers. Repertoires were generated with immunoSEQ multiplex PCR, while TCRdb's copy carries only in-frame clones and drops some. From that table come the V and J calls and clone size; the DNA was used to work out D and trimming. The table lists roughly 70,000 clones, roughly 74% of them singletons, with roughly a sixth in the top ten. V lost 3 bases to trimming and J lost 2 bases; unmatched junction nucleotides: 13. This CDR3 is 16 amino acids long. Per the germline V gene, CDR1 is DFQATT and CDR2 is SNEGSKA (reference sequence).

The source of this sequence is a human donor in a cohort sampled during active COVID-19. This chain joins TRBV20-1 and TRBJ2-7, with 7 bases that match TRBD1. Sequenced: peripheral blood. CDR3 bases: TGCAGTGCTAGTAAACTTGAGTGGGGACAGACCTACGAGCAGTACTTC. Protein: CSASKLEWGQTYEQYF.